A single sample is the source of the 20 T cell receptor beta chains below, sequenced in a study of technical replicates of blood from four donors. The assay was immunoSEQ multiplex PCR, and TCRdb's table has in-frame clones only and misses some. The sample has under 85,000 clones, around nine tenths seen once. The material sequenced was T cells isolated from PBMCs. The source is a human donor in good health.

V gene TRBV29-1 combines with J gene TRBJ2-3, with D perhaps TRBD2 (6 bases). There are 14 residues in the CDR3. V lost 6 bases, J lost 5 bases, and 18 bases lay in between. Germline V CDR1 and CDR2: SQVTM, ANQGSEA. The CDR3 is CSVPESGVGDTQYF. The DNA of the CDR3 is TGCAGCGTCCCAGAGTCGGGGGTGGGAGATACGCAGTATTTT.

The chain joins TRBV28 to TRBJ2-7; 8 nucleotides align to TRBD2. Germline V gene lookup returns CDR1 MDHEN and CDR2 SYDVKM. CDR3 size: 14 residues. Trimming took 6 bases from V and 8 from J; bases not matched to a gene: 12. DNA of the CDR3: TGTGCCAGCAGCCTTATAGCGGGGTCGGCCCAGCAGTACTTC. It translates to CASSLIAGSAQQYF.

This clone occurred a few times. The V and J genes are TRBV5-1 and TRBJ1-1; D unclear. V lost 0 bases to trimming and J lost 1 base, with 7 bases between them. Germline-derived CDR1 and CDR2 are SGHRS and YFSETQ. The CDR3 runs 14 residues. CDR3 in amino acids: CASSLGGQNTEAFF. The CDR3 DNA follows: TGCGCCAGCAGCTTGGGCGGCCAGAACACTGAAGCTTTCTTT. Full variable domain (missing parts from reference TRBV5-1 and TRBJ1-1): KAGVTQTPRYLIKTRGQQVTLSCSPISGHRSVSWYQQTPGQGLQFLFEYFSETQRNKGNFPGRFSGRQFSNSRSEMNVSTLELGDSALYLCASSLGGQNTEAFFGQGTRLTVV.

This chain uses TRBV9 with TRBJ2-2, with a weak D call TRBD2 (7 bases). V lost 3 bases and J 3 bases, leaving 12 bases between the germline ends. Looked up from germline, CDR1 is SGDLS and CDR2 is YYNGEE. The CDR3 consists of 15 residues. The CDR3 DNA reads as TGTGCCAGCAGCGAAGGGGGAGGGGACACCGGGGAGCTGTTTTTT. This gives the protein CASSEGGGDTGELFF.

The rearrangement uses TRBV6-1 and TRBJ2-1, with D possibly matching TRBD2 (6 bases). Trimming pared 4 bases from V and 2 bases from J, leaving 9 bases between. The CDR3 is made up of 14 amino acids. Per germline, CDR1 MNHNS and CDR2 SASEGT. CDR3 in DNA: TGTGCCAGCAGTGTCCTAGCGACCTACAATGAGCAGTTCTTC. Its translation: CASSVLATYNEQFF.

The chain employs TRBV23-1 and TRBJ1-1; possible D gene TRBD1, 6 bases. TRBV23-1 is marked as an open reading frame, function uncertain. The CDR3 has 14 residues. V lost 3 bases to trimming and J lost 8 bases, with 16 bases between them. The CDR3 here is CASSQTGTPVEAFF. The CDR3 nucleotides read TGCGCCAGCAGTCAGACCGGGACACCGGTCGAAGCTTTCTTT.

The chain joins TRBV7-6 to TRBJ2-3, with D maybe TRBD2 (5 bases). This CDR3 region has 16 residues. Germline values: CDR1 SGHVS, CDR2 FNYEAQ. V lost 6 bases to trimming and J lost 2 bases, with 18 bases between them. Here the CDR3 reads CASSYELGGFTDTQYF. The CDR3, as DNA: TGTGCCAGCAGTTACGAACTGGGCGGGTTCACAGATACGCAGTATTTT.

The rearrangement joins TRBV28 to TRBJ1-1; maybe TRBD1 (6 bases). The CDR3 has 15 residues. The germline CDR1 and CDR2 sequences are MDHEN and SYDVKM. The V end lost 5 bases, the J end lost 0 bases, and 13 bases lay between the germline ends. In DNA form, the CDR3 reads TGTGCCAGCAGTATCAGGGGTGACATGAACACTGAAGCTTTCTTT. Translation gives CASSIRGDMNTEAFF. Variable domain in full (rest from reference TRBV28 and TRBJ1-1): DVKVTQSSRYLVKRTGEKVFLECVQDMDHENMFWYRQDPGLGLRLIYFSYDVKMKEKGDIPEGYSVSREKKERFSLILESASTNQTSMYLCASSIRGDMNTEAFFGQGTRLTVV.

The chain couples TRBV5-1 to TRBJ1-2; weak D call: TRBD1 (6 bases). In germline, CDR1 is SGHRS, CDR2 YFSETQ. This CDR3 has 14 amino acids. Trimming took off 3 bases at V and 4 bases at J, with 13 bases between the two ends. Here the CDR3 reads CASSSSGAVYGYTF. The CDR3 DNA reads TGCGCCAGCAGCTCCTCAGGGGCCGTCTATGGCTACACCTTC.

This clone was counted a few times. The V call is TRBV9, the J call TRBJ1-1; 7 positions agree with TRBD1. V lost 2 bases to trimming and J lost 7 bases; unmatched junction nucleotides: 5. This CDR3 contains 13 residues. The germline V gene encodes CDR1 SGDLS and CDR2 YYNGEE. CDR3 DNA sequence: TGTGCCAGCAGCGTGACAGGGTGGGGTGAAGCTTTCTTT. Amino acid sequence: CASSVTGWGEAFF.

The chain links TRBV2 to TRBJ1-1; TRBD1 is a possible D gene (6 bases). There are 11 residues in the CDR3. Trimming took 10 bases from V and 11 from J, leaving 17 bases between them. Per germline, CDR1 SNHLY and CDR2 FYNNEI. The CDR3: CATTRDMHAFF. CDR3 bases: TGTGCCACCACCCGGGACATGCATGCTTTCTTT.

Only one count was recorded for this clone. The gene calls are TRBV6-5 and TRBJ1-3; possible D gene TRBD1, 5 bases. With 8 bases removed from V and 0 bases from J, the gap between germline ends came to 14 bases. CDR3 length: 15 amino acids. Germline-derived CDR1 and CDR2 are MNHEY and SVGAGI. The CDR3 coding sequence is TGTGCCAGCGCGACAGCGACGGACTCTGGAAACACCATATATTTT. This codes for CASATATDSGNTIYF.

The genes are TRBV2 and TRBJ2-3; 7 nucleotides line up with TRBD2. This CDR3 has 15 amino acids. Germline CDR1 SNHLY, CDR2 FYNNEI. V shed 2 bases and J 5 bases; nucleotides not matched to a gene: 7. CDR3: CASSESAGRGDTQYF. The DNA for the CDR3 is TGTGCCAGCAGTGAATCGGCAGGGAGGGGAGATACGCAGTATTTT.

This clone was recorded a few times. V gene TRBV18 combines with J gene TRBJ1-1; possible D gene TRBD1, 6 bases. The CDR3 extends over 15 amino acids. From germline, CDR1 is KGHSH and CDR2 LQKENI. Trimming removed 3 bases from V and 0 bases from J, with 11 bases in between. In DNA, the CDR3 is TGTGCCAGCTCACCCCGAGGGGGGGTGAACACTGAAGCTTTCTTT. Amino acids: CASSPRGGVNTEAFF.

This clone was seen once. The J gene is TRBJ2-5, the V gene TRBV2; TRBD1 might be the D (5 bases). The V gene's germline CDR1 is SNHLY and CDR2 FYNNEI. The CDR3 is 14 residues long. The V end was cut by 6 bases, the J end by 0 bases, with 11 bases between. The CDR3 DNA follows: TGTGCCAGCAGACTGACAGAGTACCAAGAGACCCAGTACTTC. This sequence encodes CASRLTEYQETQYF.

The gene calls are TRBV14 and TRBJ1-2, with 9 positions matching TRBD1. Unmatched junction bases numbered 4, after V lost 4 bases and J lost 4 bases. Per germline, CDR1 SGHDN and CDR2 FVKESK. The CDR3 covers 14 residues. CDR3 protein: CASSLDRGAYGYTF. Here the CDR3 DNA reads TGTGCCAGCAGCCTGGACAGGGGAGCCTATGGCTACACCTTC.

The gene calls are TRBV14 and TRBJ2-7, with 7 bases aligning to TRBD2. The V segment lost 4 bases and the J segment 2 bases; nucleotides outside the gene matches: 5. CDR1 and CDR2 from the germline V gene are SGHDN and FVKESK. The CDR3 has 14 amino acids. CDR3 bases: TGTGCCAGCAGCCTTTTCGGGAGGCCCTACGAGCAGTACTTC. Its protein is CASSLFGRPYEQYF.

The CDR3 coding sequence is TGTGCCAGCAGCCTGAGTCTCGGGACCATATATTTT. It specifies CASSLSLGTIYF. The genes are TRBV6-1 and TRBJ1-3; D gene ambiguous. V shed 6 bases and J shed 10 bases, with 13 bases lying between them. The germline CDR1 and CDR2 sequences are MNHNS and SASEGT. The CDR3 extends over 12 amino acids.

The genes are TRBV5-1 and TRBJ2-7, with 7 nucleotides matching TRBD1. This CDR3 contains 13 residues. Germline assignment: CDR1 SGHRS and CDR2 YFSETQ. Germline trimming cut 6 bases from V and 3 bases from J; bases unmatched to any gene: 6. The CDR3 loop is CASKGDSYYEQYF. CDR3 DNA sequence: TGCGCCAGCAAGGGGGACAGCTACTACGAGCAGTACTTC. The full variable domain, in which reference TRBV5-1 and TRBJ2-7 provide the parts outside the CDR3, is KAGVTQTPRYLIKTRGQQVTLSCSPISGHRSVSWYQQTPGQGLQFLFEYFSETQRNKGNFPGRFSGRQFSNSRSEMNVSTLELGDSALYLCASKGDSYYEQYFGPGTRLTVT.

This clone is a singleton in its sample. The chain uses TRBV19 and TRBJ1-5, with unresolved D. CDR1 and CDR2 (germline): LNHDA, SQIVND (reference sequence). The V end lost 3 bases, the J end lost 7 bases, and 10 bases lay between the germline ends. The CDR3 totals 13 residues. The CDR3 bases are TGTGCCAGTAGTATTTTACTGAGACAGCCCCAGCATTTT. It codes for CASSILLRQPQHF.